This T cell receptor (beta chain) is drawn from a study of OX40 agonist ivuxolimab in advanced cancers. V shed 0 bases, J shed 2 bases, and the junction held 4 bases outside the gene matches. The CDR3 sequence is 17 residues long. Germline V gives CDR1 MNHEY, CDR2 SMNVEV (reference sequence). Generated by immunoSEQ multiplex PCR, the TCRdb table keeps only in-frame clones and is missing some. This sample carries under 25,000 clones, about 70% of them seen once, and the ten largest clones take around 33%. This chain uses TRBV27 with TRBJ2-3, with 11 bases lining up with TRBD2. Material: CD4+ or CD8+ T cells sorted from blood, obtained in a trial of the OX40 agonist ivuxolimab. The origin of this receptor is an adult with an advanced solid tumor such as melanoma, head and neck, liver or kidney cancer. The CDR3 DNA sequence: TGTGCCAGCAGTTTATCGGGACTAGCGGCAGTCACAGATACGCAGTATTTT. Translating gives CASSLSGLAAVTDTQYF.